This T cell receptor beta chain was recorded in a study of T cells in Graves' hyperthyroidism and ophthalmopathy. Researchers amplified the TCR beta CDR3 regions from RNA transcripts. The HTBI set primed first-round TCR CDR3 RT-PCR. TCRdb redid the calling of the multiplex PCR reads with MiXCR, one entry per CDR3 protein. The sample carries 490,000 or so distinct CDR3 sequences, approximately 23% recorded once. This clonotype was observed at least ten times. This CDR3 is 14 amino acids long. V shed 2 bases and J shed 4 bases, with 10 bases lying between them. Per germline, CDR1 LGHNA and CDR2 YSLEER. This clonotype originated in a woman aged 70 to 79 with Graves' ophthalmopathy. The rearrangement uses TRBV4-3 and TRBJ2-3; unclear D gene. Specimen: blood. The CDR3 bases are TGCGCCAGCAGCCAATCCTTCGGCGCAGATACGCAGTATTTT. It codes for CASSQSFGADTQYF.